The rows below give T cell receptor beta chains drawn from one sample of a study of molecular identifiers for immune sequencing clone quantification. MiXCR, run by TCRdb on the PCR reads, gives a single entry per CDR3 protein. This sample has around 460,000 distinct CDR3 sequences, with around 21% found just once. The sequencing sample was made of naive CD8+ T cells from blood, with Jurkat cell RNA spiked in. Source of these receptors: a human donor in good health. Some libraries in this study had Jurkat cell RNA spiked in. Each CDR3 is given with its conserved first and last residue. The order of the fields is V gene, D gene, J gene, CDR3 length, clone size, CDR3 DNA, CDR3 protein. The D gene is left open where the match is weak. Clone size is given for some rows only: seen once, a few or many times, or a class if the clone is expanded.

>TRBV4-3|-|TRBJ1-2|17|many
TGCGCCAGCAGCCAAGCGGCAGGGTCCTCTTCTAACTATGGCTACACCTTC
CASSQAAGSSSNYGYTF
>TRBV13|-|TRBJ2-5|15|-
TGTGCCAGCAGCTTGGACAGTGGCCCGCAAGAGACCCAGTACTTC
CASSLDSGPQETQYF
>TRBV25-1|TRBD2|TRBJ2-1|16|many
TGTGCCAGCAGTGGACTGAAGGGAGGGCTGGCGTATGAGCAGTTCTTC
CASSGLKGGLAYEQFF
>TRBV27|-|TRBJ2-7|14|few
TGTGCCAGCAGTCGTGACCCCGGAATAAGCGAGCAGTACTTC
CASSRDPGISEQYF
>TRBV5-3|-|TRBJ1-1|16|-
TGTGCCAGCAGCTTAGGGGGTTGGGACGGGAACACTGAAGCTTTCTTT
CASSLGGWDGNTEAFF
>TRBV27|-|TRBJ1-6|17|many
TGTGCCAGCAGTTTATTGGGGGGCGCATCCTATAATTCACCCCTCCACTTT
CASSLLGGASYNSPLHF
>TRBV27|-|TRBJ2-7|15|few
TGTGCCAGCAGTTTAATTCCGACTAGTCTCGACGAGCAGTACTTC
CASSLIPTSLDEQYF
>TRBV6-6|-|TRBJ2-3|15|few
TGTGCCAGCAGTTACAGCGCGGGAACAACAGATACGCAGTATTTT
CASSYSAGTTDTQYF
>TRBV6-2/TRBV6-3|-|TRBJ2-7|16|-
TGTGCCAGCAGTTTCCCAGGACTGGGGGCTGTCTACGAGCAGTACTTC
CASSFPGLGAVYEQYF
>TRBV16|-|TRBJ1-3|15|many
TGTGCCAGCAGCCAACCCCAGTCCTCTGGAAACACCATATATTTT
CASSQPQSSGNTIYF
>TRBV29-1|-|TRBJ2-1|14|-
TGCAGCGTTGAAGAAAGGGTCACCTACAATGAGCAGTTCTTC
CSVEERVTYNEQFF
>TRBV4-1|TRBD1|TRBJ1-2|17|-
TGCGCCAGCAGCCAAGAAGTACAGGGGGAGTCCATGGATGGCTACACCTTC
CASSQEVQGESMDGYTF
>TRBV4-1|-|TRBJ2-7|16|-
TGCGCCAGCAGCCAAGTATTGACGGGGACTGTTTACGAGCAGTACTTC
CASSQVLTGTVYEQYF
>TRBV28|-|TRBJ2-5|15|few
TGTGCCAGCAGTTCCAGGGTGTACTACCAAGAGACCCAGTACTTC
CASSSRVYYQETQYF
>TRBV7-2|TRBD1|TRBJ1-5|16|-
TGTGCCAGCAGCCCCGGGACAGGACTTAGCAATCAGCCCCAGCATTTT
CASSPGTGLSNQPQHF
>TRBV6-5|-|TRBJ2-7|14|many
TGTGCCAGCAGTTACGGGGGGGACACCTACGAGCAGTACTTC
CASSYGGDTYEQYF
>TRBV29-1|-|TRBJ1-2|15|many
TGCAGCGCTCAATCCGCGGGCGGAGACAACTATGGCTACACCTTC
CSAQSAGGDNYGYTF
>TRBV3-1|TRBD1|TRBJ1-2|15|many
TGTGCCAGCAGCCAAGATCCCGGGACAGGATATGGCTACACCTTC
CASSQDPGTGYGYTF
>TRBV6-1|TRBD1|TRBJ1-1|17|-
TGTGCCAGCAGGATCGACAGGGCAACATCAATGAACACTGAAGCTTTCTTT
CASRIDRATSMNTEAFF
>TRBV6-1|-|TRBJ2-3|16|-
TGTGCCAGCAGTGAGGGCACAACCTACCCCCTGGATGCGCAGTATTTT
CASSEGTTYPLDAQYF
>TRBV12-3/TRBV12-4|-|TRBJ2-7|14|-
TGTGCCAGCAGTTCATGGGACGGCCCCTACGAGCAGTACTTC
CASSSWDGPYEQYF
>TRBV7-9|-|TRBJ2-4|15|many
TGTGCCAGCAGCTTAGCCCCGCGGGCAGAAAACATTCAGTACTTC
CASSLAPRAENIQYF
>TRBV28|-|TRBJ1-2|12|-
TGTGCCAGCAGTTCCTCCCTTGTTGGCTACACCTTC
CASSSSLVGYTF
>TRBV7-9|TRBD1|TRBJ1-2|15|few
TGTGCCAGCAGCTTAGAAAGGGACAGGGGCCATGGCTACACCTTC
CASSLERDRGHGYTF
>TRBV4-1|TRBD2|TRBJ2-1|16|few
TGCGCCAGCGGGTCCTCTCTAGCGGGGTTACTCAATGAGCAGTTCTTC
CASGSSLAGLLNEQFF
>TRBV6-5|-|TRBJ1-6|16|few
TGTGCCAGCAGTTACTCGTCGGGGGGGCAAAGATCACCCCTCCACTTT
CASSYSSGGQRSPLHF
>TRBV29-1|-|TRBJ2-2|13|many
TGCAGCGTTGTGCTGGCGGACACCGGGGAGCTGTTTTTT
CSVVLADTGELFF
>TRBV7-2|TRBD2|TRBJ2-1|16|-
TGTGCCAGCAGCTTAGGGGTAGCGGGGGGTAACAATGAGCAGTTCTTC
CASSLGVAGGNNEQFF
>TRBV6-1|-|TRBJ1-5|13|-
TGTGCCAGCAGTGAAGCGTTCGGCCAGCCCCAGCATTTT
CASSEAFGQPQHF
>TRBV27|TRBD1|TRBJ2-7|14|-
TGTGCCAGCAGTTCCGGACAGGGTCGGTACGAGCAGTACTTC
CASSSGQGRYEQYF
>TRBV19|-|TRBJ1-1|15|many
TGTGCCAGTTGGGGGGTGGGGCAGGGGCCCCCTGAAGCTTTCTTT
CASWGVGQGPPEAFF
>TRBV7-9|-|TRBJ1-1|15|-
TGTGCCAGCAGCTACCACTTACAGAGGAACACTGAAGCTTTCTTT
CASSYHLQRNTEAFF
>TRBV6-5|-|TRBJ1-2|14|-
TGTGCCAGCAGTTATGGGGCAGAGTACTATGGCTACACCTTC
CASSYGAEYYGYTF
>TRBV27|-|TRBJ2-4|13|few
TGTGCCAGCAGTCTCCAAGCCAAAAACATTCAGTACTTC
CASSLQAKNIQYF
>TRBV12-3/TRBV12-4|-|TRBJ2-7|16|many
TGTGCCAGCAGTTTTATCGGACAGAGTGACTCCTACGAGCAGTACTTC
CASSFIGQSDSYEQYF
>TRBV20-1|TRBD2|TRBJ2-2|15|many
TGCAGTGCTTCAGGACTAGCGGGAGCCATCGGGGAGCTGTTTTTT
CSASGLAGAIGELFF
>TRBV6-2/TRBV6-3|-|TRBJ2-1|13|many
TGTGCCAGCAGTTACTCTAGCCGGGACGGAAAGTTCTTC
CASSYSSRDGKFF
>TRBV9|TRBD1|TRBJ1-1|14|many
TGTGCCAGCAGCGCGGAGGACAGGGGCACTGAAGCTTTCTTT
CASSAEDRGTEAFF
>TRBV19|-|TRBJ1-5|13|many
TGTGCCAGTAGTATAGTTGCCGAGGAGCCCCAGCATTTT
CASSIVAEEPQHF
>TRBV27|-|TRBJ2-3|14|few
TGTGCCAGCAGTTTAACCTACGGCTTGGATACGCAGTATTTT
CASSLTYGLDTQYF